This TCR beta chain was identified during a study of regulatory T cells in long-lasting Graves disease. Trimming cost V 4 bases and J 6 bases; bases outside gene matches: 12. This CDR3 contains 16 residues. In germline, CDR1 is ENHRY, CDR2 SYGVKD. Noted time point: newly diagnosed GD, antithyroid drugs for less than 3 months. The TCR library used RNA extracted from PBMCs. This clonotype was counted at least ten times. Arm-PCR of CDR3 regions and iRepertoire HTBI primers were the basis on which TCR beta libraries were built. Via MiXCR, TCRdb re-called the multiplex PCR reads, giving one row per CDR3 protein. The sample comprises about 620,000 distinct CDR3 sequences, about 15% of which are singletons, and about 17% rests with the top ten. In addition, the sample was reused for a study of T cells in Graves' hyperthyroidism and ophthalmopathy. From that report: The study excluded patients with uncontrolled infection, other autoimmune disease, pregnancy or lactation. Before onset, by a median of approximately 6.8 months, the model predicted ophthalmopathy.

Material: peripheral blood mononuclear cells (PBMCs), obtained at new diagnosis, from a patient treated with antithyroid drugs. This sequence was found in a young woman with Graves disease. The chain employs TRBV10-3 and TRBJ1-1, with TRBD1 matching over 9 bases. In DNA form, the CDR3 reads TGTGCCATCAGTGGAGGGCCGGGACAGGGTAAGCCTGAAGCTTTCTTT. Amino acid sequence: CAISGGPGQGKPEAFF.